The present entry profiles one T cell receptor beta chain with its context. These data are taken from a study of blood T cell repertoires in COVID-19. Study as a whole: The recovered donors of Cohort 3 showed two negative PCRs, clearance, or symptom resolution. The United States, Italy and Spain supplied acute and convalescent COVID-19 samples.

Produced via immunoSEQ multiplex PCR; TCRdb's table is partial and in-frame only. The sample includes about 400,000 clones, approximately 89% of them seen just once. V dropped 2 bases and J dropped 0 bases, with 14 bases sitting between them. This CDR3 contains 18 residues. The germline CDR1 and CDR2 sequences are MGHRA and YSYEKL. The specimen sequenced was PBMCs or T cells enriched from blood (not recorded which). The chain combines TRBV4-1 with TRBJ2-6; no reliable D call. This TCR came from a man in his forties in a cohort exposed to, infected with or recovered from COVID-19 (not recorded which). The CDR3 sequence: CASSQFRTRGSGANVLTF. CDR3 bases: TGCGCCAGCAGCCAATTTAGAACTCGAGGCTCTGGGGCCAACGTCCTGACTTTC.